This T cell receptor (beta chain) was observed in a study of T-cell reconstitution after alpha-beta-depleted transplantation in children. This clonotype has a handful of counts. A library of TCRbeta sequences, prepared with unique molecular identifiers, was generated. A single record per CDR3 protein comes from TCRdb applying MiXCR to the PCR reads. The top ten clones hold 4.5% to 7% of a sample with approximately 400,000 distinct CDR3 sequences, 11% of them seen once. The sample in question was PBMCs from the stem cell graft donor, obtained from the stem cell graft. This receptor was identified in a human donor who donated a stem cell graft to a child with acute myeloid leukemia.

CDR3 region: CSAMGGGTSKNYEQYF. DNA for the CDR3: TGCAGTGCTATGGGCGGCGGGACTAGCAAGAACTACGAGCAGTACTTC. This sequence joins TRBV20-1 and TRBJ2-7; TRBD2 aligns across 9 bases. V trimming: 4 bases; J trimming: 3 bases; junction bases outside the gene matches: 13. CDR1 and CDR2 (germline): DFQATT, SNEGSKA (reference sequence). The CDR3 is 16 residues long.